The source of this T cell receptor beta chain is a study of early T cells in non-severe SARS-CoV-2 infection. One entry per CDR3 protein, called by TCRdb with MiXCR from the 5' RACE reads. This sample has roughly 50,000 distinct CDR3 sequences, with roughly 8.2% found just once. The CDR3 loop spans 14 amino acids. CDR1 and CDR2 from the germline V gene are SGHRS and YFSETQ. Unmatched junction bases numbered 2, after V lost 0 bases and J lost 5 bases. The clonotype comes from an adult who was a healthcare worker with PCR-confirmed SARS-CoV-2 infection or an uninfected control (not recorded which). The chain carries TRBV5-1 and TRBJ2-1; 7 nucleotides align to TRBD1. Sequenced material: whole blood. CDR3 protein: CASSLEGTDNEQFF. Here the CDR3 DNA reads TGCGCCAGCAGCTTGGAGGGGACAGACAATGAGCAGTTCTTC.